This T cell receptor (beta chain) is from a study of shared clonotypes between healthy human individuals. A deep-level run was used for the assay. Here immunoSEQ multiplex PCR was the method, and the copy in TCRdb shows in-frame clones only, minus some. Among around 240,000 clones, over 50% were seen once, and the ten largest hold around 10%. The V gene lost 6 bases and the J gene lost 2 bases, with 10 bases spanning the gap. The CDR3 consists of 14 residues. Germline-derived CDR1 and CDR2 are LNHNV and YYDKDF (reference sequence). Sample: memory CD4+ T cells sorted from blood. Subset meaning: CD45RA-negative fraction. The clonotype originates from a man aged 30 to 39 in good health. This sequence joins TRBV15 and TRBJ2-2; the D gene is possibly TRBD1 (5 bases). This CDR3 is CATSRDSNTGELFF. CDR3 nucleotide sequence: TGTGCCACCAGTCGCGACAGCAACACCGGGGAGCTGTTTTTT.